This passage covers 25 T cell receptor beta chains from one sample sequenced in a study of cytomegalovirus exposure and HLA in healthy donors. PCR involved 60 Vbeta and 13 Jbeta primers. The data were produced by immunoSEQ multiplex PCR, yet TCRdb's version contains in-frame clones alone and is incomplete. Among 150,000 to 200,000 clones listed, about 75% were seen once. Material for sequencing was PBMCs. The receptors shown here come from a female donor in good health and CMV-seronegative.

This chain joins TRBV7-8 and TRBJ1-2; D remains ambiguous. The CDR3 length is 11 residues. The germline V gene encodes CDR1 SGHVS and CDR2 FQNEAQ. The V and J ends lost 1 base and 12 bases respectively, with 9 bases between them. This CDR3 is CASSLGSENTF. CDR3 nucleotides: TGTGCCAGCAGCTTAGGTTCTGAGAACACCTTC.

The chain is built from TRBV7-8 and TRBJ2-3, with D uncertain. The ends were cut back, 3 bases at V and 0 bases at J, with 10 bases in the middle. The length of the CDR3 is 15 residues. Germline assignment: CDR1 SGHVS and CDR2 FQNEAQ. Written as DNA, the CDR3 is TGTGCCAGCAGCTTGCCGTTCAGGAGCACAGATACGCAGTATTTT. Its protein product is CASSLPFRSTDTQYF.

This rearrangement joins TRBV5-4 to TRBJ2-7; D may be TRBD1 (6 bases). The CDR3 is 15 amino acids. V was pared by 4 bases and J by 2 bases, with 16 bases between. CDR1 SGHNT and CDR2 YYREEE come from the germline V gene (reference sequence). CDR3 DNA: TGTGCCAGCAGCGCCGGGACACAAGCCGCCTACGAGCAGTACTTC. It encodes CASSAGTQAAYEQYF.

This CDR3 reads CASSFLQGFNQPQHF. The CDR3 DNA reads TGTGCCAGCAGTTTCCTTCAGGGTTTCAATCAGCCCCAGCATTTT. The chain carries TRBV28 and TRBJ1-5; TRBD1 is a possible D gene (5 bases). This CDR3 spans 15 amino acids. Trimming cost V 3 bases and J 3 bases, with 12 bases left between them. The germline CDR1 and CDR2 sequences are MDHEN and SYDVKM.

V and J are TRBV19 and TRBJ2-7, with 8 bases that match TRBD1. This CDR3 spans 13 amino acids. The germline CDR1 and CDR2 sequences are LNHDA and SQIVND (reference sequence). Trimming removed 6 bases from V and 6 bases from J; junction bases left unmatched: 7. As DNA, the CDR3 is TGTGCCAGTAGATTGACAGGGGTCACCGAGCAGTACTTC. This codes for CASRLTGVTEQYF.

The chain carries TRBV6-5 and TRBJ2-1, with TRBD2 identical over 13 bases. The CDR3 has 15 amino acids. Germline CDR1 MNHEY, CDR2 SVGAGI. The J segment lost 6 bases and the V segment lost 6 bases, leaving 5 bases of the junction unmatched. CDR3 nucleotide sequence: TGTGCCAGCAGCCCGGGACTAGCGGGATCCAATGAGCAGTTCTTC. Translating it yields CASSPGLAGSNEQFF.

This chain joins TRBV9 and TRBJ2-3; D gene ambiguous. Germline V gene lookup returns CDR1 SGDLS and CDR2 YYNGEE. This CDR3 has 14 amino acids. V gave up 0 bases and J gave up 4 bases, with 9 bases separating them. The CDR3 reads CASSVALFADTQYF. The DNA for the CDR3 is TGTGCCAGCAGCGTAGCTTTATTCGCAGATACGCAGTATTTT. Looking up the rest from reference TRBV9 and TRBJ2-3 gives the full variable domain: DSGVTQTPKHLITATGQRVTLRCSPRSGDLSVYWYQQSLDQGLQFLIQYYNGEERAKGNILERFSAQQFPDLHSELNLSSLELGDSALYFCASSVALFADTQYFGPGTRLTVL.

This clone has just a few counts. The V gene is TRBV27, the J gene TRBJ1-5; D gene uncertain. V lost 1 base to trimming and J lost 7 bases, with 8 bases between them. The CDR3 extends over 13 amino acids. The germline V gene has CDR1 MNHEY and CDR2 SMNVEV (reference sequence). CDR3 coding DNA: TGTGCCAGCAGTTTATATCGTGGCCAGCCCCAGCATTTT. It encodes CASSLYRGQPQHF.

The rearrangement links TRBV4-1 to TRBJ2-2; D gene uncertain. CDR1 is MGHRA and CDR2 is YSYEKL in the germline V gene. Trimming shortened V by 2 bases and J by 1 base, and 5 bases separated the two germline ends. This CDR3 comprises 14 residues. Here the CDR3 reads CASSQRWNTGELFF. Written as DNA, the CDR3 is TGCGCCAGCAGCCAACGGTGGAACACCGGGGAGCTGTTTTTT.

The chain couples TRBV28 to TRBJ2-3; TRBD2 might be the D (5 bases). Germline V lookup: CDR1 MDHEN, CDR2 SYDVKM. Trimming shortened V by 6 bases and J by 4 bases, and 11 bases separated the two germline ends. The CDR3 runs 13 residues. The chain's CDR3 is CASRPPGADTQYF. In DNA form, the CDR3 reads TGTGCCAGCAGGCCACCCGGGGCAGATACGCAGTATTTT.

The chain recombines TRBV5-5 with TRBJ1-1; D unclear. The CDR3 is 13 residues long. Germline assignment: CDR1 SGHKS and CDR2 YYEKEE (reference sequence). Between the trimmed V and J ends, which lost 1 base and 1 base, there was a span of 5 bases. Written as DNA, the CDR3 is TGTGCCAGCAGCTTGCGCAGGAACACTGAAGCTTTCTTT. Amino acids: CASSLRRNTEAFF.

The chain is built from TRBV5-1 and TRBJ2-1; 8 bases are shared with TRBD2. V lost 4 bases and J lost 7; bases outside the gene matches: 10. CDR1 is SGHRS, CDR2 YFSETQ, per germline. The CDR3 runs to 15 residues. The CDR3, as DNA: TGCGCCAGCAGCCCCGGACTAGCCGCGGGGAATGAGCAGTTCTTC. This encodes CASSPGLAAGNEQFF.

The sample holds a few counts of this clone. The chain uses TRBV6-1 and TRBJ1-5; 7 bases agree with TRBD1. This CDR3 has 13 residues. J was trimmed by 3 bases and V by 6 bases; bases with no gene match: 2. Per germline, CDR1 MNHNS and CDR2 SASEGT. The CDR3 loop is CASRGQINQPQHF. The CDR3 nucleotides read TGTGCCAGCAGGGGACAGATCAATCAGCCCCAGCATTTT.

The chain recombines TRBV2 with TRBJ2-3; maybe TRBD2 (5 bases). The V gene lost 6 bases and the J gene lost 0 bases, with 10 bases spanning the gap. The CDR3 has 14 residues. Looked up from germline, CDR1 is SNHLY and CDR2 is FYNNEI. CDR3 DNA sequence: TGTGCCAGCAGCGGAGGACTTAGCACAGATACGCAGTATTTT. It is translated as CASSGGLSTDTQYF.

The rearrangement links TRBV30 to TRBJ2-7, with a tentative D call TRBD2 (6 bases). Deletions cut 1 base from V and 2 bases from J, with 15 bases between. Germline CDR1 GTSNPN, CDR2 SVGIG (reference sequence). The CDR3 contains 15 residues. The CDR3 DNA reads TGTGCCTGGAGTGCGGAATCACTAGCCCCCTACGAGCAGTACTTC. Its protein product is CAWSAESLAPYEQYF.

The rearrangement links TRBV9 to TRBJ2-1, with 7 bases that match TRBD2. V gave up 0 bases and J gave up 2 bases; unmatched junction bases: 5. The V gene's germline CDR1 is SGDLS and CDR2 YYNGEE. This CDR3 contains 16 residues. CDR3 region: CASSVGSSGTYNEQFF. CDR3 nucleotides: TGTGCCAGCAGCGTAGGGTCTAGCGGAACCTACAATGAGCAGTTCTTC.

The V gene is TRBV5-8, the J gene TRBJ2-2; 11 nucleotides align to TRBD1. The length of the CDR3 is 17 residues. V gave up 1 base and J gave up 8 bases; unmatched junction bases: 10. Germline V gene lookup returns CDR1 SGHTS and CDR2 YDEGEE. CDR3 nucleotide sequence: TGTGCCAGCAGCTTGAGTTCCGGACAGGGGGCGAATGGGGAGCTGTTTTTT. The encoded protein is CASSLSSGQGANGELFF.

The chain recombines TRBV6-5 with TRBJ2-7; a possible D gene is TRBD1 (6 bases). V was cut by 2 bases and J by 3 bases, with 8 bases left in between. Germline V lookup: CDR1 MNHEY, CDR2 SVGAGI. This CDR3 comprises 13 residues. The CDR3 coding sequence is TGTGCCAGCAGTTACCGGACAGACTACGAGCAGTACTTC. This encodes CASSYRTDYEQYF.

Only one count was recorded for this clone. The gene calls are TRBV2 and TRBJ1-1; possible D gene TRBD1, 6 bases. V was cut by 6 bases and J by 6 bases, with 11 bases left in between. The germline V gene has CDR1 SNHLY and CDR2 FYNNEI. This CDR3 comprises 12 residues. As DNA, the CDR3 is TGTGCCAGCAGCCTCGGGACATCTGAAGCTTTCTTT. Translation: CASSLGTSEAFF.

J is TRBJ2-7 and V is TRBV30; TRBD1 agrees at 10 bases. Germline-derived CDR1 and CDR2 are GTSNPN and SVGIG (reference sequence). The CDR3 extends over 17 amino acids. Losses at the gene ends were 5 bases for V and 5 bases for J; bases not matched to a gene: 18. The CDR3: CAWESRDRGLGSHEQYF. As DNA, the CDR3 is TGTGCCTGGGAAAGTCGGGACAGGGGCCTCGGTAGCCACGAGCAGTACTTC.

The chain combines TRBV6-5 with TRBJ1-2, with 8 positions matching TRBD1. Unmatched junction bases numbered 4, after V lost 6 bases and J lost 1 base. In germline, CDR1 is MNHEY, CDR2 SVGAGI. The CDR3 is made up of 14 amino acids. Written as DNA, the CDR3 is TGTGCCAGCAGGGGACAGGTAGATAACTATGGCTACACCTTC. It translates to CASRGQVDNYGYTF.

This clone occurred a few times. The chain recombines TRBV30 with TRBJ1-1; 9 bases fit TRBD1. The germline V gene has CDR1 GTSNPN and CDR2 SVGIG (reference sequence). The CDR3 covers 14 residues. The junction had 3 bases not matched to a gene; V was cut back by 2 bases and J by 2 bases. CDR3 nucleotides: TGTGCCTGGAGTATCACAGGGGGCAACACTGAAGCTTTCTTT. Its protein is CAWSITGGNTEAFF. Filled out from reference TRBV30 and TRBJ1-1, the complete variable domain reads SQTIHQWPATLVQPVGSPLSLECTVEGTSNPNLYWYRQAAGRGLQLLFYSVGIGQISSEVPQNLSASRPQDRQFILSSKKLLLSDSGFYLCAWSITGGNTEAFFGQGTRLTVV.

This sequence joins TRBV5-4 and TRBJ2-7; TRBD1 agrees at 7 bases. The CDR3 contains 16 residues. Germline V lookup: CDR1 SGHNT, CDR2 YYREEE (reference sequence). The junction had 14 bases not matched to a gene; V was cut back by 3 bases and J by 5 bases. CDR3 coding DNA: TGTGCCAGCAGCTCCTTTCCGACAGGGAGAAGCGACGAGCAGTACTTC. It codes for CASSSFPTGRSDEQYF.

V is TRBV5-1 and J is TRBJ1-4, with 8 bases fitting TRBD1. This CDR3 has 15 residues. With 4 bases clipped from V and 7 bases from J, the junction kept 9 bases outside the gene matches. Germline V gene sequence: CDR1 SGHRS, CDR2 YFSETQ. CDR3 amino acids: CASSQTGDSGEKLFF. Here the CDR3 DNA reads TGCGCCAGCAGCCAGACAGGGGACAGCGGTGAAAAACTGTTTTTT.

This chain joins TRBV7-7 and TRBJ1-2, with D maybe TRBD1 (6 bases). V was shortened by 1 base and J by 6 bases, with 15 bases between the two germline ends. The CDR3 consists of 15 residues. CDR1 SSHAT and CDR2 FNYEAQ come from the germline V gene (reference sequence). The CDR3 spells CASSLVSGEGHGYTF. CDR3 bases: TGTGCCAGCAGCTTAGTCTCAGGGGAGGGGCATGGCTACACCTTC.